These T cell receptor beta chains were read from a single sample in a study of blood T cell repertoires in COVID-19. Profiled with immunoSEQ multiplex PCR; TCRdb holds only in-frame clones, not every one. This sample has fewer than 35,000 clones, with 90% found just once. The sequenced sample was peripheral blood. These TCRs come from a human donor in a cohort sampled during active COVID-19. CDR3s include the opening cysteine and the closing phenylalanine or tryptophan. A D gene is named only where the DNA matches it firmly. Expanded clones get a size class; other rows say once, few or many, or leave the size out.

TRBV5-1,NA,NA,16,TRBJ1-2,CASSWGAGQTNYGYTF,TGCGCCAGCAGCTGGGGAGCCGGACAGACTAACTATGGCTACACCTTC
TRBV4-1,NA,NA,14,TRBJ2-7,CASSQDRVGYEQYF,TGCGCCAGCAGCCAAGACAGGGTTGGCTACGAGCAGTACTTC
TRBV18,few,NA,13,TRBJ2-7,CASSPTAAREQYF,TGTGCCAGCTCTCCAACTGCGGCGAGGGAGCAGTACTTC
TRBV30,NA,TRBD1,13,TRBJ1-6,CAASDRDTSPLHF,TGTGCCGCCTCGGACAGGGACACTTCACCCCTCCACTTT
TRBV4-2,NA,NA,12,TRBJ1-1,CASSEGNTEAFF,TGTGCCAGCAGCGAGGGGAACACTGAAGCTTTCTTT
TRBV4-3,NA,TRBD1,15,TRBJ1-1,CASSVRQGMNTEAFF,TGCGCCAGCAGCGTAAGACAGGGGATGAACACTGAAGCTTTCTTT
TRBV5-1,once,NA,15,TRBJ2-3,CASSSGTASTDTQYF,TGCGCCAGCAGCTCTGGGACTGCTAGCACAGATACGCAGTATTTT
TRBV11-2,NA,NA,15,TRBJ2-2,CASSPSPVNTGELFF,TGTGCCAGCAGCCCGAGCCCGGTTAACACCGGGGAGCTGTTTTTT
TRBV29-1,NA,NA,16,TRBJ1-3,CSVEPMEADSGNTIYF,TGCAGCGTTGAGCCCATGGAGGCAGACTCTGGAAACACCATATATTTT
TRBV27,NA,NA,15,TRBJ2-2,CASSFLQSNTGELFF,TGTGCCAGCAGTTTTTTACAGAGTAACACCGGGGAGCTGTTTTTT
TRBV5-5,NA,TRBD1,17,TRBJ2-1,CASSLSRQGASYNEQFF,TGTGCCAGCAGCTTGTCTCGACAGGGGGCTTCCTACAATGAGCAGTTCTTC
TRBV11-1,once,TRBD2,16,TRBJ2-5,CASSVWTSGSSETQYF,TGTGCCAGCAGCGTATGGACTAGCGGGAGTTCAGAGACCCAGTACTTC
TRBV5-1,NA,TRBD1,14,TRBJ1-6,CASSFGQEGSPLHF,TGCGCCAGCAGCTTCGGACAGGAAGGGTCACCCCTCCACTTT
TRBV28,NA,NA,15,TRBJ1-1,CASSLGGSWPTEAFF,TGTGCCAGCAGTTTAGGTGGCAGTTGGCCCACTGAAGCTTTCTTT
TRBV30,NA,TRBD1,14,TRBJ2-7,CAWSRQGLAYEQYF,TGTGCCTGGAGTCGACAGGGGCTGGCCTACGAGCAGTACTTC
TRBV6-6,NA,NA,14,TRBJ1-5,CASRKDISNQPQHF,TGTGCCAGCAGAAAGGACATAAGCAATCAGCCCCAGCATTTT
TRBV3-1/TRBV3-2,NA,TRBD2,15,TRBJ2-7,CASSQGASGRNEQYF,TGTGCCAGCAGCCAAGGCGCTAGCGGGAGGAACGAGCAGTACTTC
TRBV3-1/TRBV3-2,NA,NA,16,TRBJ2-7,CASSQDGAESSYEQYF,TGTGCCAGCAGCCAAGATGGGGCAGAGAGCTCCTACGAGCAGTACTTC
TRBV15,NA,TRBD1,21,TRBJ2-3,CATSRDPPGTGYLIVVDTQYF,TGTGCCACCAGCAGAGATCCCCCCGGGACAGGGTACCTTATTGTCGTAGATACGCAGTATTTT
TRBV29-1,NA,NA,11,TRBJ1-2,CSVGGNYGYTF,TGCAGCGTTGGCGGAAATTATGGCTACACCTTC
TRBV9,NA,NA,15,TRBJ1-2,CASSVGGQQAYGYTF,TGTGCCAGCAGCGTAGGAGGGCAGCAAGCCTATGGCTACACCTTC
TRBV6-2/TRBV6-3,NA,TRBD2,16,TRBJ2-7,CASSTPPGSGSEEQYF,TGTGCCAGCAGTACCCCGCCGGGCAGCGGGAGTGAAGAGCAGTACTTC
TRBV7-3,few,NA,16,TRBJ1-3,CASSLSGPFSGNTIYF,TGTGCCAGCAGCTTGTCAGGGCCCTTCTCTGGAAACACCATATATTTT
TRBV4-2,NA,NA,13,TRBJ2-2,CASSQDPTGELFF,TGTGCCAGCAGCCAAGACCCAACCGGGGAGCTGTTTTTT
TRBV29-1,NA,NA,13,TRBJ2-7,CSVDRVGTYEQYF,TGCAGCGTTGACAGGGTAGGGACCTACGAGCAGTACTTC
TRBV7-8,few,NA,15,TRBJ2-7,CASSRRVGGSYEQYF,TGTGCCAGCAGCCGGCGAGTCGGGGGTTCGTACGAGCAGTACTTC
TRBV2,NA,TRBD1,14,TRBJ1-1,CASSEGRGYTEAFF,TGTGCCAGCAGTGAGGGCAGGGGGTACACTGAAGCTTTCTTT
TRBV3-1/TRBV3-2,NA,NA,14,TRBJ1-3,CASSLTIGGNTIYF,TGTGCCAGCAGCCTAACCATTGGCGGAAACACCATATATTTT
TRBV4-2,NA,TRBD2,16,TRBJ2-3,CASSYNLAGDLGAQYF,TGTGCCAGCAGCTACAACCTAGCGGGAGACTTAGGGGCGCAGTATTTT
TRBV7-9,NA,TRBD1,19,TRBJ2-6,CASSLGLVKGASGANVLTF,TGTGCCAGCAGCTTAGGTCTTGTGAAGGGGGCTTCTGGGGCCAACGTCCTGACTTTC
TRBV2,once,TRBD2,17,TRBJ2-5,CASSEALASGYQETQYF,TGTGCCAGCAGTGAAGCGCTTGCTAGCGGGTACCAAGAGACCCAGTACTTC
TRBV6-5,NA,TRBD1,15,TRBJ2-5,CASSYAGGTQETQYF,TGTGCCAGCAGTTACGCAGGGGGCACCCAAGAGACCCAGTACTTC
TRBV28,NA,NA,15,TRBJ2-7,CASSFGSTYSYEQYF,TGTGCCAGCAGTTTCGGTAGCACCTACTCCTACGAGCAGTACTTC
TRBV7-2,NA,TRBD1,15,TRBJ1-1,CASRPGGTGGTEAFF,TGTGCCAGCAGGCCAGGTGGGACAGGGGGAACTGAAGCTTTCTTT
TRBV10-3,NA,TRBD2,16,TRBJ2-1,CAISDPGLAVHNGQFF,TGTGCCATCAGTGACCCGGGACTAGCGGTACACAATGGGCAGTTCTTC
TRBV19,NA,NA,11,TRBJ2-1,CASSRGNEQFF,TGTGCCAGTAGCAGGGGTAATGAGCAGTTCTTC
TRBV4-1,NA,TRBD1,15,TRBJ1-4,CASSPGTGGGEKLFF,TGCGCCAGCAGCCCGGGGACAGGGGGGGGTGAAAAACTGTTTTTT
TRBV24-1,NA,TRBD1,13,TRBJ1-5,CATRQGFGQPQHF,TGTGCCACTCGACAGGGGTTCGGTCAGCCCCAGCATTTT
TRBV6-5,NA,NA,11,TRBJ1-3,CASRRQYTIYF,TGTGCCAGCAGACGACAATACACCATATATTTT
TRBV7-6,NA,NA,14,TRBJ2-3,CASSEASSTDTQYF,TGTGCCAGCAGTGAGGCCTCTAGCACAGATACGCAGTATTTT
TRBV9,NA,TRBD2,15,TRBJ2-2,CASSDLAGGTGELFF,TGTGCCAGCAGCGACCTAGCGGGGGGGACCGGGGAGCTGTTTTTT
TRBV7-2,once,TRBD2,15,TRBJ2-5,CASSLRLAGGETQYF,TGTGCCAGCAGCTTACGCCTAGCGGGAGGAGAGACCCAGTACTTC
TRBV7-3,NA,NA,14,TRBJ2-1,CASSLGLDYNEQFF,TGTGCCAGCAGCTTAGGGCTGGACTACAATGAGCAGTTCTTC
TRBV5-6,NA,TRBD2,13,TRBJ2-1,CASSSRGGLAAFF,TGTGCCAGCAGCTCACGGGGGGGACTAGCAGCGTTCTTC
TRBV7-2,NA,TRBD1,14,TRBJ1-1,CASSFEGATTEAFF,TGTGCCAGCAGCTTTGAGGGGGCAACCACTGAAGCTTTCTTT
TRBV10-3,NA,NA,13,TRBJ2-7,CAIRAGLGAEQYF,TGTGCCATCAGGGCCGGACTGGGTGCCGAGCAGTACTTC
TRBV28,NA,TRBD2,15,TRBJ2-7,CASSGGTSGSYEQYF,TGTGCCAGCAGTGGCGGGACTAGCGGGAGTTACGAGCAGTACTTC
TRBV28,NA,TRBD1,15,TRBJ2-7,CASSSPFLTGDEQYF,TGTGCCAGCAGTTCTCCTTTTCTGACAGGGGACGAGCAGTACTTC